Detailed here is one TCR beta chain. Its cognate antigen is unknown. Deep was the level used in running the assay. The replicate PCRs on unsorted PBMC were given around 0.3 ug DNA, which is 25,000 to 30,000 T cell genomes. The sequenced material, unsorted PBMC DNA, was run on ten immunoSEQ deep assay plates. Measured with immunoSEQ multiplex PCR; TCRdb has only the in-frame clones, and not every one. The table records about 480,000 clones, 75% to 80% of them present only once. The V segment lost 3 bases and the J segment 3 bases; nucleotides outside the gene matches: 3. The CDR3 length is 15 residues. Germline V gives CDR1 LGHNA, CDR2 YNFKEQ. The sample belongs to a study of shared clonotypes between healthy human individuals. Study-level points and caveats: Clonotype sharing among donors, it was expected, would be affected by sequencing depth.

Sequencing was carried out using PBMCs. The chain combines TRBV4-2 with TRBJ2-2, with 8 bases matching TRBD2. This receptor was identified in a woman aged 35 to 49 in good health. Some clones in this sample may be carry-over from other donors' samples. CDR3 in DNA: TGTGCCAGCAGCCACGGGGGGGCGGACACCGGGGAGCTGTTTTTT. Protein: CASSHGGADTGELFF.